Given below is one TCR beta chain in context. This sample stems from a study of blood T cells in healthy people across ages. Per sample, at least 5 micrograms of total RNA were extracted. V was pared by 0 bases and J by 4 bases, with 18 bases between. This CDR3 region has 16 residues. The germline V gene encodes CDR1 DFQATT and CDR2 SNEGSKA (reference sequence). A second 7 to 11 cycle PCR used barcoded and J-beta primers. In TCRdb, the 5' RACE reads were re-called with MiXCR into one record per CDR3 protein. The sample includes some 800,000 distinct CDR3 sequences, around 42% of them seen just once. The chain joins TRBV20-1 to TRBJ1-1; the D gene is possibly TRBD1 (5 bases). The TCR originated in a man between 60 and 75 years old in good health. The sample was blood. DNA for the CDR3: TGCAGTGCTAGAGATTCAAGGGGTAGCAACGGCACTGAAGCTTTCTTT. Its translation is CSARDSRGSNGTEAFF.